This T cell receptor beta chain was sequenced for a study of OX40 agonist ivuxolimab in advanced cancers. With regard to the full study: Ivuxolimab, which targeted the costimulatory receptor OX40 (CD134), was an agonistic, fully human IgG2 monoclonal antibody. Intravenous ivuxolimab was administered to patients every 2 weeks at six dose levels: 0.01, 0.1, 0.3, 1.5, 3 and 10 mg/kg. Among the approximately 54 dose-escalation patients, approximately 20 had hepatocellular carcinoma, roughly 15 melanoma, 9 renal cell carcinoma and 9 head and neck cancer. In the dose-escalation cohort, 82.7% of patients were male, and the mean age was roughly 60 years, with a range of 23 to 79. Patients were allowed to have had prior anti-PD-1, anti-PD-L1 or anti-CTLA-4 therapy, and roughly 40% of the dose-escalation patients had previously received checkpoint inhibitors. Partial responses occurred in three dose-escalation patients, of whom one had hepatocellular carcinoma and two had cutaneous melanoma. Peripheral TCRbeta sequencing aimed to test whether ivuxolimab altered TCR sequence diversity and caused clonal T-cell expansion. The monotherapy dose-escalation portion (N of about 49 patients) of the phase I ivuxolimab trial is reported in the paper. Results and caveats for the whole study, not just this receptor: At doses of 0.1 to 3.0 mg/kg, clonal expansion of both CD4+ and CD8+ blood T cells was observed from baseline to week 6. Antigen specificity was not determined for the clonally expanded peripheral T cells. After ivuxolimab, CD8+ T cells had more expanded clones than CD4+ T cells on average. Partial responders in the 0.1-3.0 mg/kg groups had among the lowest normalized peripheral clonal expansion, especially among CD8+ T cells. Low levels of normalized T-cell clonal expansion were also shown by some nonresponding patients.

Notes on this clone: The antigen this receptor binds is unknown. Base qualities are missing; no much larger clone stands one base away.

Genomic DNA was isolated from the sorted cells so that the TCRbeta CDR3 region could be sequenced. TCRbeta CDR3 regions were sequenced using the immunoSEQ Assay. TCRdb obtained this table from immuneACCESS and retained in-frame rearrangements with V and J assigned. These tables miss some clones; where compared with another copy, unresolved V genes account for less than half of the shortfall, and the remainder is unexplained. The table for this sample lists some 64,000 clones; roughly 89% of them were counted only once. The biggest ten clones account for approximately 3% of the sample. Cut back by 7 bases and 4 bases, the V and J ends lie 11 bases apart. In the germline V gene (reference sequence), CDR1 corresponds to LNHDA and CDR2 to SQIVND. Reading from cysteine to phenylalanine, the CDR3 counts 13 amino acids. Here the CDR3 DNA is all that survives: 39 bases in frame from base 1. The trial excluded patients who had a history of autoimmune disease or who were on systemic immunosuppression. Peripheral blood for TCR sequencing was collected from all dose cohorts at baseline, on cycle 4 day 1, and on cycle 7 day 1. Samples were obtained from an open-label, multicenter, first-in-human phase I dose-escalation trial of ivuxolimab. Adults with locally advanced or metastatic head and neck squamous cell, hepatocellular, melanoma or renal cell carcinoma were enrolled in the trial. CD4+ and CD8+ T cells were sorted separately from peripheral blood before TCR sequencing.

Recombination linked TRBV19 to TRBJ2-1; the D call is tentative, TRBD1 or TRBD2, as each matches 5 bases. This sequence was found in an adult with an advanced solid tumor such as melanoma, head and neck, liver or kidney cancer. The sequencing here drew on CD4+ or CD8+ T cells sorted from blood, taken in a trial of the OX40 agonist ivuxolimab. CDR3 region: CASTSRGYNEQFF. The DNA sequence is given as TGTGCCAGTACATCGAGGGGATACAATGAGCAGTTCTTC. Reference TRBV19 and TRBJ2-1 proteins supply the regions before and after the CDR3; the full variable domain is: DGGITQSPKYLFRKEGQNVTLSCEQNLNHDAMYWYRQDPGQGLRLIYYSQIVNDFQKGDIAEGYSVSREKKESFPLTVTSAQKNPTAFYLCASTSRGYNEQFFGPGTRLTVL.